This T cell receptor beta chain was sequenced for a study of blood T cell repertoires in COVID-19 (dated by TCRdb to about 2020). For context, the study as a whole: Samples covering the acute and convalescent phases of COVID-19 were provided by collaborators in the United States, Italy and Spain. Samples were obtained from the ongoing ImmuneRACE study (first 160 participants) and from 1,254 subjects provided by 6 global collaborators. Subjects who had been exposed to COVID-19, were actively infected with it, or had recovered from it provided the deeply sampled blood TCRbeta repertoires that made up the dataset. The repertoires were released in a freely available public database intended as a resource for research on the immune response to SARS-CoV-2. The material from the prospective study consisted of cDNA or gDNA derived from T cells, B-cell-depleted T cells, or PBMCs. Sample metadata almost always included a de-identified subject ID, COVID-19 status, age in years and sex. Where available, HLA class I and class II types were taken from metadata supplied by the sample provider and were not determined by assay-based typing.

Another Seattle source contributed samples from volunteer blood donors who had recovered from COVID-19. Whole blood was collected in K2EDTA tubes by collaborating institutions according to the institutions' own protocols. For TCRbeta analysis, collaborators shipped samples in one of three forms: frozen whole blood, isolated PBMCs, or DNA extracted from either of those sample types. The study at large found these results: How much clinical and demographic metadata was included differed by source and by participant, and the metadata was provided uncurated.

Concerning this clone itself: This receptor's antigen is unknown. At one boundary the junction diverges from the germline segment, which might be a read error.

The immunoSEQ Assay, a bias-controlled multiplex PCR, was used to amplify TCRbeta CDR3 regions from genomic DNA. The study's own analysis went as follows. The number of nucleated cells in each sample was estimated by amplification of reference gene primers within the assay. Sequence reads were collapsed and filtered to measure the absolute abundance of every unique TCRbeta CDR3 rearrangement. For each sample, productive Simpson clonality was calculated as the square root of Simpson's diversity index across productive rearrangements. TCRdb carries this immuneACCESS record with in-frame sequences only. Its versions omit some clonotypes, under half of them owing to an unresolved V gene in the studies checked, with the rest unexplained. The V and J calls and clone size are taken from that table; D and trimming were inferred from the DNA. This sample has some 140,000 clones in its table, and approximately 80% of those were observed once. Approximately 10% of the sample is taken by the ten largest.

The sequenced material came from peripheral blood. The receptor's source is a man between 60 and 70 years old who had recovered from COVID-19.

The encoded CDR3 is CASSLVVAGLRNSPLHF. The nucleotide sequence reads TGTGCTAGCAGCTTAGTCGTCGCGGGTTTGAGAAATTCACCCCTCCACTTT. Recombination linked TRBV7-7 to TRBJ1-6, with no D gene named confidently. The CDR3 measures 17 amino acids from cysteine to phenylalanine. Only the CDR3 region is kept as DNA, spanning 51 bases read in frame from base 1. Via the germline V gene (reference sequence), CDR1 is SSHAT and CDR2 FNYEAQ.